What follows are 16 T cell receptor beta chains derived from one specimen sequenced in a study of patients and donors after allogeneic stem cell transplantation. MiXCR, run by TCRdb on the RT-PCR reads, gives a single entry per CDR3 protein. The data hold hundreds of thousands of distinct CDR3 sequences, with under 20% observed a single time. Source material: blood, either unsorted or a sorted T cell fraction (not recorded which). These receptors were obtained from a human donor who was either an allogeneic HSCT recipient or a stem cell or donor lymphocyte infusion donor (not recorded which). It is not recorded whose cells these are; they may come from a transplant donor.

V gene TRBV11-2 combines with J gene TRBJ2-1; D is perhaps TRBD2 (6 bases). Deletions cut 2 bases from V and 2 bases from J, with 19 bases between. CDR1 and CDR2 (germline): SGHAT, FQNNGV. The length of the CDR3 is 18 residues. The CDR3 loop is CASSLRRPGGRTYNEQFF. In DNA, the CDR3 is TGTGCCAGCAGCTTAAGGCGTCCCGGAGGGAGGACCTACAATGAGCAGTTCTTC.

This chain connects TRBV29-1 to TRBJ2-5; no reliable D call. Germline CDR1 is SQVTM and CDR2 is ANQGSEA. This CDR3 region has 10 residues. The V end lost 5 bases, the J end lost 6 bases, and 7 bases lay between the germline ends. For the CDR3, the DNA is TGCAGCGTTCTTTGGCAGACCCAGTACTTC. Translation gives CSVLWQTQYF.

This sequence joins TRBV27 and TRBJ2-7; maybe TRBD1 (6 bases). Germline CDR1 is MNHEY and CDR2 is SMNVEV (reference sequence). V shed 5 bases and J shed 3 bases, with 17 bases lying between them. The CDR3 is made up of 15 amino acids. CDR3 sequence reads: CASSVDSTLYYEQYF. In nucleotides, the CDR3 is TGTGCCAGCAGTGTGGACAGTACCCTTTACTACGAGCAGTACTTC.

This chain uses TRBV5-5 with TRBJ2-5, with 12 bases matching TRBD1. Trimming at V came to 4 bases and at J to 5 bases, leaving 6 bases not matched to a gene. This CDR3 is built from 15 residues. Germline CDR1 SGHKS, CDR2 YYEKEE (reference sequence). The CDR3 here is CASSPGTGGEETQYF. The CDR3 nucleotides are TGTGCCAGCAGCCCAGGGACAGGGGGCGAGGAGACCCAGTACTTC.

This chain uses TRBV18 with TRBJ2-1; D not resolved. This CDR3 spans 13 amino acids. Trimming pared 3 bases from V and 10 bases from J, leaving 13 bases between. The germline V gene has CDR1 KGHSH and CDR2 LQKENI. As DNA, the CDR3 is TGTGCCAGCTCACCTTCCGGTGTTACAGAGCAGTTCTTC. It translates to CASSPSGVTEQFF.

A few counts support this clonotype. The rearrangement links TRBV14 to TRBJ1-1; D is possibly TRBD1 (6 bases). This CDR3 contains 14 residues. The germline V and J ends were trimmed by 1 base and 10 bases, with 16 bases remaining between them. Germline CDR1 reads SGHDN; CDR2 reads FVKESK. The CDR3 region has the DNA TGTGCCAGCAGCCAAGGAACGTCGGGGGCTGGAGCTTTCTTT. Translated: CASSQGTSGAGAFF.

This clonotype came up a few times. The chain has TRBV9 and TRBJ2-2; D not resolved. V gave up 4 bases and J gave up 7 bases, with 11 bases separating them. This CDR3 is built from 13 residues. Germline lookup yields CDR1 SGDLS and CDR2 YYNGEE. CDR3 DNA: TGTGCCAGCAGCCCCACATCGCACGGGGAGCTGTTTTTT. This gives the protein CASSPTSHGELFF.

The chain uses TRBV2 and TRBJ1-1; D gene uncertain. The germline CDR1 and CDR2 sequences are SNHLY and FYNNEI. V was clipped by 10 bases and J by 5 bases, with 17 bases between them. The CDR3 is 13 residues long. CDR3: CATAPVAGTEAFF. The CDR3 DNA reads as TGTGCCACCGCCCCCGTCGCGGGGACTGAAGCTTTCTTT.

This clonotype has ten or more counts. V is TRBV9 and J is TRBJ1-5; D is perhaps TRBD1 (5 bases). The V gene lost 3 bases and the J gene lost 4 bases, with 11 bases spanning the gap. Germline-derived CDR1 and CDR2 are SGDLS and YYNGEE. The CDR3 totals 14 residues. In nucleotides, the CDR3 is TGTGCCAGCAGCGCACCGGGGCGTAATCAGCCCCAGCATTTT. Its translation is CASSAPGRNQPQHF.

This clonotype was observed a handful of times. The V and J genes are TRBV20-1 and TRBJ2-7; 8 nucleotides match TRBD2. There are 14 residues in the CDR3. The V segment lost 2 bases and the J segment 3 bases; nucleotides outside the gene matches: 6. CDR1 and CDR2 from the germline V gene are DFQATT and SNEGSKA (reference sequence). This CDR3 is CSARSPGGGYEQYF. In DNA form, the CDR3 reads TGCAGTGCTAGATCACCCGGGGGGGGCTACGAGCAGTACTTC.

This clonotype was seen only a few times. The V and J genes are TRBV29-1 and TRBJ2-1; perhaps TRBD2 as D (5 bases). Per the germline V gene, CDR1 is SQVTM and CDR2 is ANQGSEA. This CDR3 has 15 amino acids. Trimming removed 5 bases at V and 0 bases at J, with 14 bases between. The CDR3 loop is CSVRSSGSSYNEQFF. For the CDR3, the DNA is TGCAGCGTTAGGAGCAGCGGTAGCTCCTACAATGAGCAGTTCTTC.

CDR3 nucleotide sequence: TGTGCCAGCAGCTTATTGACCGACTATGGCTACACCTTC. As protein: CASSLLTDYGYTF. V gene TRBV11-2 combines with J gene TRBJ1-2; D uncertain. Germline V CDR1 and CDR2: SGHAT, FQNNGV. There are 13 residues in the CDR3. V lost 2 bases and J lost 3, with 7 bases in between.

In this sample, this clonotype turned up a few times. The CDR3 ends on some other residue instead of the conserved phenylalanine or tryptophan, so this is likely a read error. Because the CDR3's place on the DNA is in doubt, the DNA is left out and the CDR3 is given as listed by TCRdb. The chain recombines TRBV7-9 with TRBJ1-2; the tabulated D call, TRBD1, remains unverified against the DNA. The CDR3 length is 10 residues, termini included. The germline CDR1 and CDR2 sequences are SEHNR and FQNEAQ (reference sequence). The CDR3 spells CASPPGPSNL.

This clonotype was detected many times. The chain carries TRBV18 and TRBJ2-3; 7 bases map to TRBD1. The CDR3 sequence is 14 residues long. Trimming took 1 base from V and 3 from J; bases not matched to a gene: 1. Germline loops: CDR1 KGHSH, CDR2 LQKENI. For the CDR3, the DNA is TGTGCCAGCTCACCACAACAGGGGACAGATACGCAGTATTTT. Its translation: CASSPQQGTDTQYF.

Only a few counts were recorded for this clonotype. J is TRBJ2-7 and V is TRBV7-2; a weak D match, TRBD2 (7 bases). Germline CDR1 and CDR2: SGHTA and FQGNSA. Trimming took off 7 bases at V and 1 base at J, with 20 bases between the two ends. This CDR3 is 16 amino acids long. In DNA, the CDR3 is TGTGCCAGCATCTTTAGAGGGGGGGACGCTTCCTACGAGCAGTACTTC. The encoded protein is CASIFRGGDASYEQYF. Full variable domain (outside the CDR3, taken from reference TRBV7-2 and TRBJ2-7): GAGVSQSPSNKVTEKGKDVELRCDPISGHTALYWYRQSLGQGLEFLIYFQGNSAPDKSGLPSDRFSAERTGGSVSTLTIQRTQQEDSAVYLCASIFRGGDASYEQYFGPGTRLTVT.

The chain recombines TRBV12-3 or TRBV12-4 with TRBJ2-3, with 7 bases aligning to TRBD1. There are 19 residues in the CDR3. After removal of 6 bases from V and 0 bases from J, the junction contained 18 bases not matched to a gene. The CDR3 nucleotides read TGTGCCAGCAGCCCCCCAAGGGGGCCTGGAGTATTCAGCACAGATACGCAGTATTTT. This gives the protein CASSPPRGPGVFSTDTQYF.